The 6 T cell receptor beta chains below all came from one sample that was sequenced in a study of cytomegalovirus exposure and HLA in healthy donors. Primers included in the PCR were 60 Vbeta and 13 Jbeta primers. Clones were read by immunoSEQ multiplex PCR, and TCRdb kept only the in-frame ones, dropping some. The table records about 130,000 clones, roughly 85% of them present only once. Sequencing was carried out using PBMCs. The receptors were sampled from a woman aged 25 to 45 in good health and CMV-seropositive.

V and J are TRBV4-1 and TRBJ2-1, with 7 bases aligning to TRBD2. Trimming at V came to 4 bases and at J to 7 bases, leaving 4 bases not matched to a gene. The CDR3 spans 13 residues. CDR1 and CDR2 from the germline V gene are MGHRA and YSYEKL. Here the CDR3 reads CASSLLGGNEQFF. The CDR3 DNA reads TGCGCCAGCAGCCTCCTGGGAGGGAATGAGCAGTTCTTC.

V and J are TRBV6-6 and TRBJ1-1; D gene uncertain. V shed 4 bases and J shed 7 bases, with 13 bases lying between them. CDR1 MNHNY and CDR2 SVGAGI come from the germline V gene (reference sequence). This CDR3 region has 13 residues. The CDR3 nucleotides are TGTGCCAGCAGTTCCGCCGAGGGTGGTGAAGCTTTCTTT. Protein: CASSSAEGGEAFF.

This clone was picked up a small number of times. The CDR3 nucleotides are TGTGCCAGCAGCTTTGGGAGGGACACTGAAGCTTTCTTT. Its protein product is CASSFGRDTEAFF. The rearrangement joins TRBV5-6 to TRBJ1-1, with D hard to call. The CDR3 has 13 residues. Germline CDR1 and CDR2: SGHDT and YYEEEE. V was trimmed by 2 bases and J by 3 bases, leaving 8 bases between them.

The J gene is TRBJ2-1, the V gene TRBV10-3, with 7 bases identical to TRBD1. Germline V lookup: CDR1 ENHRY, CDR2 SYGVKD. V gave up 4 bases and J gave up 8 bases; unmatched junction bases: 11. The CDR3 loop spans 15 amino acids. CDR3 bases: TGTGCCATCAGTGTGAGGGACAGCGGCTCCTATGAGCAGTTCTTC. This encodes CAISVRDSGSYEQFF.

The chain employs TRBV10-1 and TRBJ2-5; TRBD1 is a possible D gene (5 bases). The CDR3 contains 13 residues. V lost 3 bases, J lost 7 bases, and 12 bases lay in between. Germline V gene lookup returns CDR1 WNHNN and CDR2 SYGVQD (reference sequence). The CDR3 spells CASSDRAGGTQYF. CDR3 nucleotide sequence: TGCGCCAGCAGTGACAGGGCCGGCGGGACCCAGTACTTC.

This clone was counted once. This sequence joins TRBV6-5 and TRBJ1-4, with TRBD1 as a possible D gene (6 bases). The germline V gene has CDR1 MNHEY and CDR2 SVGAGI. The CDR3 is made up of 14 amino acids. Trimming stripped 5 bases from V and 8 bases from J, with 15 bases between. The CDR3 loop reads CASSVTGTVEKLFF. The CDR3 DNA reads as TGTGCCAGCAGTGTTACAGGGACGGTAGAAAAACTGTTTTTT.